The rows below give T cell receptor beta chains drawn from one sample of a study of beta chain features in type 1 diabetes. Here immunoSEQ multiplex PCR was the method, and the copy in TCRdb shows in-frame clones only, minus some. The table records about 230,000 clones, roughly 16% of them present only once. The material sequenced was naive CD4+ T cells from blood. These receptors were collected from a man aged 25-40 years with type 1 diabetes. The CDR3 runs from the conserved cysteine through the conserved F or W. The order of the fields is CDR3 protein, V gene, CDR3 length.

CDR3: CASSLDRGQETQYF; V: TRBV5-1; length: 14
CDR3: CASSRILAGSYNEQFF; V: TRBV4-1; length: 16
CDR3: CASSFGQGGETQYF; V: TRBV5-1; length: 14
CDR3: CASSSREETQYF; V: TRBV2; length: 12
CDR3: CASRTQDGANVLTF; V: TRBV28; length: 14
CDR3: CASSSLAGVTNEQFF; V: TRBV7-2; length: 15
CDR3: CASSSAWGAEGYGYTF; V: TRBV7-9; length: 16
CDR3: CASSLGPIYEQYF; V: TRBV9; length: 13
CDR3: CASSPDRGHRLYSNQPQHF; V: TRBV27; length: 19
CDR3: CASSSHRETQYF; V: TRBV4-2; length: 12
CDR3: CSVLRREIRDTQYF; V: TRBV29-1; length: 14
CDR3: CASSSTVPQETQYF; V: TRBV7-2; length: 14
CDR3: CSVGNGFDEQYF; V: TRBV29-1; length: 12
CDR3: CASSLEGGRGKYF; V: TRBV7-2; length: 13
CDR3: CSVRAGLAGNYNEQFF; V: TRBV29-1; length: 16
CDR3: CSVGVGAIGDTQYF; V: TRBV29-1; length: 14
CDR3: CASSLKGLAGNGQYF; V: TRBV7-2; length: 15
CDR3: CASSSRVAGVPGTGELFF; V: TRBV7-3; length: 18
CDR3: CASSDPGLNGYTF; V: TRBV9; length: 13
CDR3: CSVMKTSGDPNTQYF; V: TRBV29-1; length: 15
CDR3: CASSYSSGGKLFF; V: TRBV6-5; length: 13
CDR3: CAISESRTGETQYF; V: TRBV10-3; length: 14
CDR3: CASSVAADTQYF; V: TRBV9; length: 12
CDR3: CASSLEGNTDTQYF; V: TRBV5-1; length: 14
CDR3: CASSVGYRVTGGEQFF; V: TRBV9; length: 16
CDR3: CASIPGTEGNIQYF; V: TRBV28; length: 14
CDR3: CSVQRGSTDTQYF; V: TRBV29-1; length: 13
CDR3: CASSTPGLSETQYF; V: TRBV9; length: 14
CDR3: CASSLALGEQYF; V: TRBV11-2; length: 12
CDR3: CSSLTGDSYEQYF; V: TRBV29-1; length: 13
CDR3: CSVPSGGTTEAFF; V: TRBV29-1; length: 13
CDR3: CSVDMTGGYGNEQFF; V: TRBV29-1; length: 15
CDR3: CASSPKPRTGRYNEQFF; V: TRBV7-9; length: 17
CDR3: CASSGSSDTQYF; V: TRBV25-1; length: 12
CDR3: CASSLDGSVSYEQYF; V: TRBV5-4; length: 15
CDR3: CASSLSGTGYADTQYF; V: TRBV4-1; length: 16
CDR3: CASRGQGLGYEQYF; V: TRBV25-1; length: 14